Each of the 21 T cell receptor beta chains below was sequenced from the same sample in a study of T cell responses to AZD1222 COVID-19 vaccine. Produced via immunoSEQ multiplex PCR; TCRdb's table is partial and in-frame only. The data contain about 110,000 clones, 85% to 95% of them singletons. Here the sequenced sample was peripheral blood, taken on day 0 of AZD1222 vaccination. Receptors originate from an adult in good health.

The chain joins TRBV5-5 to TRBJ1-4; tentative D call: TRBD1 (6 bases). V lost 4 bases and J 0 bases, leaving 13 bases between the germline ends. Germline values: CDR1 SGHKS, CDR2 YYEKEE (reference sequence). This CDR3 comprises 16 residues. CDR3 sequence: CASSPGTSATNEKLFF. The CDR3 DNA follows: TGTGCCAGCAGCCCAGGGACATCGGCAACTAATGAAAAACTGTTTTTT.

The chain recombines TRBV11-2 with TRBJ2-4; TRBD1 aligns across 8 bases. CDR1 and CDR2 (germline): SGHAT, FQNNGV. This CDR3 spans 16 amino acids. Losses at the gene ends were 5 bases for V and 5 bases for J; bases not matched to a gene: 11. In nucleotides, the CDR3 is TGTGCCAGCAGCCTAGCCTCTGGACAGGGTCAAAACATTCAGTACTTC. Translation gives CASSLASGQGQNIQYF.

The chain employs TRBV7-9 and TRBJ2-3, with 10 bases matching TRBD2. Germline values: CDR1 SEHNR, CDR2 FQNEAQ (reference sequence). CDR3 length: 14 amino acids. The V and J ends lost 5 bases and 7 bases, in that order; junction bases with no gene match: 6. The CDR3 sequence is CASSLSGGRHTQYF. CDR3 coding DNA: TGTGCCAGCAGCCTTAGCGGGGGGCGTCATACGCAGTATTTT.

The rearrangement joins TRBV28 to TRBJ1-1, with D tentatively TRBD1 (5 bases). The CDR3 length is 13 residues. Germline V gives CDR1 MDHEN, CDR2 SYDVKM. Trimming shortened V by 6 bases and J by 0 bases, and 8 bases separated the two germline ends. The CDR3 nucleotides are TGTGCCAGCAGAAGACAGATGAACACTGAAGCTTTCTTT. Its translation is CASRRQMNTEAFF.

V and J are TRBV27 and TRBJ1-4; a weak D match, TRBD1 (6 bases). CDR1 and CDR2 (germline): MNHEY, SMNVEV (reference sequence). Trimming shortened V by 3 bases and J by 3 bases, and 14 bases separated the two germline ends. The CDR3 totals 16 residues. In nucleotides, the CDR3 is TGTGCCAGCAGTTTCTCCAGGGGCGAGGCTAATGAAAAACTGTTTTTT. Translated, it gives CASSFSRGEANEKLFF. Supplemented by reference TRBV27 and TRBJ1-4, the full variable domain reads EAQVTQNPRYLITVTGKKLTVTCSQNMNHEYMSWYRQDPGLGLRQIYYSMNVEVTDKGDVPEGYKVSRKEKRNFPLILESPSPNQTSLYFCASSFSRGEANEKLFFGSGTQLSVL.

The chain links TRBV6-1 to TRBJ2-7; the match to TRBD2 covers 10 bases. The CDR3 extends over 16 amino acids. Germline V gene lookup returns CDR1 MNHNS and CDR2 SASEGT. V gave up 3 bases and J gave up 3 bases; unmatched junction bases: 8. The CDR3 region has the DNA TGTGCCAGCAGTGAGCACCAAACTAGCGGGGACTACGAGCAGTACTTC. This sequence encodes CASSEHQTSGDYEQYF.

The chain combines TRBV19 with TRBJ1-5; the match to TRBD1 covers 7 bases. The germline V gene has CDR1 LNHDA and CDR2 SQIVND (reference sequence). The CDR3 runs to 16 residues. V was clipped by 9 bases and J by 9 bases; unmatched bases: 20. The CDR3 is CASRIRGQADVGPQHF. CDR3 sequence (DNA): TGTGCCAGCCGAATACGTGGACAGGCGGATGTGGGGCCCCAGCATTTT.

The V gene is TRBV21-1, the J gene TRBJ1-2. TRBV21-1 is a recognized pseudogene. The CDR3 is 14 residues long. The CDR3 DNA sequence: TGTGCCAGCAGCAAAGTCTGGATTTGCTATGGCTACACCTTC. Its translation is CASSKVWICYGYTF.

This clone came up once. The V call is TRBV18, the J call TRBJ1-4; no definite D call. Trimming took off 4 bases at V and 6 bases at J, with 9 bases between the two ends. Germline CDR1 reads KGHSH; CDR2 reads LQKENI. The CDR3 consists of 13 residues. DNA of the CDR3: TGTGCCAGCTCACGAGGGTCGGATGAAAAACTGTTTTTT. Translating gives CASSRGSDEKLFF.

CDR3 DNA: TGTGCCAGTAGTGGAGGGAACTCCTACGAGCAGTACTTC. Protein: CASSGGNSYEQYF. The chain recombines TRBV19 with TRBJ2-7; TRBD2 might be the D (6 bases). The CDR3 is made up of 13 amino acids. Looked up from germline, CDR1 is LNHDA and CDR2 is SQIVND (reference sequence). Trimming stripped 5 bases from V and 0 bases from J, with 8 bases between.

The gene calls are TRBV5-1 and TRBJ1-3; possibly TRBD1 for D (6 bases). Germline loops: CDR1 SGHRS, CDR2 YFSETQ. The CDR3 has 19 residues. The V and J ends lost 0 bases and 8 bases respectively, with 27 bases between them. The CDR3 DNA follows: TGCGCCAGCAGCTTGGTAGGGGGAGCGGGGTCCGCCAGCCAGCACACCATATATTTT. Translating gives CASSLVGGAGSASQHTIYF.

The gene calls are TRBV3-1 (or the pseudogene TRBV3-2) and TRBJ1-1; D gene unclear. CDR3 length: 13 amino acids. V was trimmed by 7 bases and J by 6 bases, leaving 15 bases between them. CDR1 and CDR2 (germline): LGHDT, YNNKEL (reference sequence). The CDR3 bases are TGTGCCAGCACCCCAGCTCTTAACTCTGAAGCTTTCTTT. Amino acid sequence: CASTPALNSEAFF.

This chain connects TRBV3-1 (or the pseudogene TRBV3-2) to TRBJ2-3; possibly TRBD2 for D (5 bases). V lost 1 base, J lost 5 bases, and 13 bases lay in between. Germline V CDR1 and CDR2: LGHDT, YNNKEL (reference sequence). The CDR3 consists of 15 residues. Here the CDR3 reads CASSQGLPGEDTQYF. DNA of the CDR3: TGTGCCAGCAGCCAAGGACTCCCCGGGGAAGATACGCAGTATTTT.

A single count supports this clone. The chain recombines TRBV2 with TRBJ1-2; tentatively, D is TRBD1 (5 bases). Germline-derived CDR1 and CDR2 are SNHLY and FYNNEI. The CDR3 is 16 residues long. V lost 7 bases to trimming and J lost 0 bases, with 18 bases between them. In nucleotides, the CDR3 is TGTGCCAGCACCGAATCGGACATCCCTACTAACTATGGCTACACCTTC. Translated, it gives CASTESDIPTNYGYTF.

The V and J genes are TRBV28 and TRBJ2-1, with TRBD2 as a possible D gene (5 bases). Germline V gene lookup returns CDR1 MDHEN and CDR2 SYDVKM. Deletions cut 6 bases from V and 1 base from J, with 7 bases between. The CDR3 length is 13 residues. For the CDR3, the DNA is TGTGCCAGCAGGACGGGATCCTACAATGAGCAGTTCTTC. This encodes CASRTGSYNEQFF. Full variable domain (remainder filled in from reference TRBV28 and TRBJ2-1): DVKVTQSSRYLVKRTGEKVFLECVQDMDHENMFWYRQDPGLGLRLIYFSYDVKMKEKGDIPEGYSVSREKKERFSLILESASTNQTSMYLCASRTGSYNEQFFGPGTRLTVL.

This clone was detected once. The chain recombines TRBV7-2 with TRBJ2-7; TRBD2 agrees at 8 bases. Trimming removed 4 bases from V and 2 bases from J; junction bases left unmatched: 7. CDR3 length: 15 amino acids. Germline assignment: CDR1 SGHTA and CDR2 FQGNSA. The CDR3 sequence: CASSSGLAGPYEQYF. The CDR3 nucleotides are TGTGCCAGCAGCTCGGGGCTAGCGGGCCCCTACGAGCAGTACTTC.

CDR3 residues: CASSLSGGQPQHF. The CDR3 nucleotides are TGTGCCAGCAGTTTGTCAGGGGGTCAGCCCCAGCATTTT. This chain links TRBV6-5 with TRBJ1-5; 7 bases agree with TRBD1. The CDR3 runs 13 residues. V trimming: 4 bases; J trimming: 6 bases; junction bases outside the gene matches: 3. The V gene's germline CDR1 is MNHEY and CDR2 SVGAGI.

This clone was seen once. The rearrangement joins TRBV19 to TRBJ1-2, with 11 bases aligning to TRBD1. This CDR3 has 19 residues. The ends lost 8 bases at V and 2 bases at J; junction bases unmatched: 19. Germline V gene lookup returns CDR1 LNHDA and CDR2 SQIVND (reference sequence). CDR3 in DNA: TGTGCCAGTCTGCTCCGGGACAGGGGGAGTTTAAGGAAGAACTATGGCTACACCTTC. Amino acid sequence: CASLLRDRGSLRKNYGYTF.

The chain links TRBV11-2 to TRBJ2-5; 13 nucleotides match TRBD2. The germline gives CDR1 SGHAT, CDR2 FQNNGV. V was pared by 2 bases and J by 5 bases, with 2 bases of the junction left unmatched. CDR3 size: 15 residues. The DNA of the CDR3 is TGTGCCAGCAGCTTATGGACTAGCGGGGGTGAGACCCAGTACTTC. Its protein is CASSLWTSGGETQYF.

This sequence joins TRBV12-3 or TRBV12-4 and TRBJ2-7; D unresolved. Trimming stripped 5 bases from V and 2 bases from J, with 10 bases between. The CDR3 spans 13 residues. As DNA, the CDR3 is TGTGCCAGCAGTGTCGGGCCGACCTACGAGCAGTACTTC. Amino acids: CASSVGPTYEQYF.

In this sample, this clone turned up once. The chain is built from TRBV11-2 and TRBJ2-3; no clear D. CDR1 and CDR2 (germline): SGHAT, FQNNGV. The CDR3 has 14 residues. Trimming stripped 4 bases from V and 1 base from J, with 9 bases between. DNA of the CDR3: TGTGCCAGCAGCTCTATAAGGGGCACAGATACGCAGTATTTT. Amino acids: CASSSIRGTDTQYF.